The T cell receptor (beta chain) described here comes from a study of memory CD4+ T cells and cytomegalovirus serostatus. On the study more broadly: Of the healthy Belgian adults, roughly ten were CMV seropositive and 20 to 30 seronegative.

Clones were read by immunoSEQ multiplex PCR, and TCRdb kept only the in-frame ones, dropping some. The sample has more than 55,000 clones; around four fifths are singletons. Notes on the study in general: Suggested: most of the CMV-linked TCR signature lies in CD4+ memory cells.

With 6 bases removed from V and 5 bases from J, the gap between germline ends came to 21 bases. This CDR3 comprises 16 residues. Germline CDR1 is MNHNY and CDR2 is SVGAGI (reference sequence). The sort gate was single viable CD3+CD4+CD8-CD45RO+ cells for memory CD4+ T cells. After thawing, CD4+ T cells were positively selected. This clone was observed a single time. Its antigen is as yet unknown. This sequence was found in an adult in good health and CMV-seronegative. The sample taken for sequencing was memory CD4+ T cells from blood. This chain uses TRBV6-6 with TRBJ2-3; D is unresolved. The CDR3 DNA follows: TGTGCCAGCAGAGCTAGACGGAAGTCACCGGAAGATACGCAGTATTTT. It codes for CASRARRKSPEDTQYF.